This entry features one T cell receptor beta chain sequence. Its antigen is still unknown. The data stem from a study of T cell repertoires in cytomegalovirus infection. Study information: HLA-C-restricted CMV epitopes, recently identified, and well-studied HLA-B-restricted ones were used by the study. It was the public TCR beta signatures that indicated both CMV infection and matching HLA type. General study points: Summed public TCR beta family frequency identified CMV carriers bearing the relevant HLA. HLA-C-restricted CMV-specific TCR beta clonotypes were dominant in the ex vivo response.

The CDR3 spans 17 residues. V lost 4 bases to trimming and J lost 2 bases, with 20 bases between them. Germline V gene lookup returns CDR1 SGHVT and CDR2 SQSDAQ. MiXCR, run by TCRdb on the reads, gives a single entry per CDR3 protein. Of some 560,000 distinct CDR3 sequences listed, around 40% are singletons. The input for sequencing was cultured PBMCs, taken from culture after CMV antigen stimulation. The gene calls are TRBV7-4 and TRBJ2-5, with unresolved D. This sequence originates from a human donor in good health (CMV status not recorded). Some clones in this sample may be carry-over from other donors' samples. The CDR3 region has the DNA TGTGCCAGCAGCTCCCCCCAGGCGGATATTATGCAAGAGACCCAGTACTTC. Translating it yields CASSSPQADIMQETQYF.